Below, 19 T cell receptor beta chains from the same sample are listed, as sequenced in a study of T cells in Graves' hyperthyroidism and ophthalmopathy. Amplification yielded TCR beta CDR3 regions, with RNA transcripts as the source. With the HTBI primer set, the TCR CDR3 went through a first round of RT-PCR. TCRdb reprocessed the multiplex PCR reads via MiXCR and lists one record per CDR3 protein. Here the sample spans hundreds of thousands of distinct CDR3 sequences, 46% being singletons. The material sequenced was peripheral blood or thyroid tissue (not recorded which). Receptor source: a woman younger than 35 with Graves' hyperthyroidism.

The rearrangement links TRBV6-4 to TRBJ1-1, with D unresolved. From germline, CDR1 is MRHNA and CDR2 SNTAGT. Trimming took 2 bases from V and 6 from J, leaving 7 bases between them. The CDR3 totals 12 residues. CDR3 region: CASSDRSPEAFF. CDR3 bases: TGTGCCAGCAGTGACCGCAGTCCTGAAGCTTTCTTT.

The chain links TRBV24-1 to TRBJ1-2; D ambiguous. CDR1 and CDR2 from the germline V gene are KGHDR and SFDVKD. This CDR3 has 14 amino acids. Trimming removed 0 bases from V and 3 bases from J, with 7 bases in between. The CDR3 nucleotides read TGTGCCACCAGTGATTTGTCGTCATACTATGGCTACACCTTC. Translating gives CATSDLSSYYGYTF.

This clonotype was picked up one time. DNA for the CDR3: TGCAGCGCAGCCGGGACAGCGTCTCGCTATGGCTACACCTTC. Translation gives CSAAGTASRYGYTF. The gene calls are TRBV29-1 and TRBJ1-2; 7 nucleotides agree with TRBD1. Per the germline V gene, CDR1 is SQVTM and CDR2 is ANQGSEA. Trimming removed 7 bases from V and 4 bases from J; junction bases left unmatched: 12. This CDR3 is 14 amino acids long.

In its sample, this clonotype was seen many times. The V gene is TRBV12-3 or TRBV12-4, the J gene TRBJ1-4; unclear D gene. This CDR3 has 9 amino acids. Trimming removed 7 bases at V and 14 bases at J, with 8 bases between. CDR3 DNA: TGTGCCAGCAATATACAGCTGTTTTTT. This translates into CASNIQLFF.

DNA for the CDR3: TGTGCCAGCAGCGTTGAGGGCGGGCTAAGGAATGAAAAACTGTTTTTT. Translated, it gives CASSVEGGLRNEKLFF. This chain uses TRBV5-4 with TRBJ1-4; D is unclear. Germline V lookup: CDR1 SGHNT, CDR2 YYREEE (reference sequence). V was shortened by 4 bases and J by 5 bases, with 18 bases between the two germline ends. The CDR3 sequence is 16 residues long. Full variable domain (missing parts from reference TRBV5-4 and TRBJ1-4): ETGVTQSPTHLIKTRGQQVTLRCSSQSGHNTVSWYQQALGQGPQFIFQYYREEENGRGNFPPRFSGLQFPNYSSELNVNALELDDSALYLCASSVEGGLRNEKLFFGSGTQLSVL.

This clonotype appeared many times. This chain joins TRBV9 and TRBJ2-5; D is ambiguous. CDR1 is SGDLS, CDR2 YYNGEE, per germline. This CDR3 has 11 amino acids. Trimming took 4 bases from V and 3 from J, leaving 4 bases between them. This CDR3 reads CASSREETQYF. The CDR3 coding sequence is TGTGCCAGCAGCCGAGAAGAGACCCAGTACTTC. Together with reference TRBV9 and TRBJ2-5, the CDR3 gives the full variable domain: DSGVTQTPKHLITATGQRVTLRCSPRSGDLSVYWYQQSLDQGLQFLIQYYNGEERAKGNILERFSAQQFPDLHSELNLSSLELGDSALYFCASSREETQYFGPGTRLLVL.

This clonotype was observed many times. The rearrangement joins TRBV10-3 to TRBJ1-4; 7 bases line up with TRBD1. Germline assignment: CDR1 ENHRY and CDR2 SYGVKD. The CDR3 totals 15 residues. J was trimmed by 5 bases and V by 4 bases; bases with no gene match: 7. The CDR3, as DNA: TGTGCCATCAGTGCTGGGGACAGACCGAATGAAAAACTGTTTTTT. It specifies CAISAGDRPNEKLFF.

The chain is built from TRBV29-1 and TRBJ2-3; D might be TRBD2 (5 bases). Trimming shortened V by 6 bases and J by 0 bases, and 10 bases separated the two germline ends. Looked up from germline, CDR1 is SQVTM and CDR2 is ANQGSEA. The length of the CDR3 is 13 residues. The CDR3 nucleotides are TGCAGCGTAGAGCGGAGAAGCACAGATACGCAGTATTTT. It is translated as CSVERRSTDTQYF.

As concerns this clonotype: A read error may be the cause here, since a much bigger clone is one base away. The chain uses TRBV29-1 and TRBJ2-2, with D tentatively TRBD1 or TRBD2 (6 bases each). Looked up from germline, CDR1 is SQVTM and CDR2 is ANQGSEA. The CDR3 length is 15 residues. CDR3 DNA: TGCAGCGGCCGGGCGGGACACGCGAACACCGGGGGGCTGTTTTTT. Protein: CSGRAGHANTGGLFF.

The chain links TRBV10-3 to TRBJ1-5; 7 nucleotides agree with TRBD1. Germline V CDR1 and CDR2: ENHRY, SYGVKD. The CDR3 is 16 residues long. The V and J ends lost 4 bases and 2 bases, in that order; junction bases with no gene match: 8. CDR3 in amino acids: CAISGDSVFGNQPQHF. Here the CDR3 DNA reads TGTGCCATCAGTGGGGACAGTGTATTCGGCAATCAGCCCCAGCATTTT.

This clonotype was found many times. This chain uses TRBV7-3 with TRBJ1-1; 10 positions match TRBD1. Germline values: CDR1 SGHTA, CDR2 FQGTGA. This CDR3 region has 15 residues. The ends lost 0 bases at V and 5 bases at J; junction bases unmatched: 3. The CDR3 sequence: CASSLTGTGDTEAFF. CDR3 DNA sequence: TGTGCCAGCAGCTTAACTGGGACAGGGGATACTGAAGCTTTCTTT.

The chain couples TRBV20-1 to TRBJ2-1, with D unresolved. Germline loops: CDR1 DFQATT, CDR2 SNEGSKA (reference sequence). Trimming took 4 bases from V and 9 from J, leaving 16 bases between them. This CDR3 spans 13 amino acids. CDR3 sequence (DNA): TGCAGTGCTACACTCCCCACGATGAGTGAGCAGTTCTTC. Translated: CSATLPTMSEQFF.

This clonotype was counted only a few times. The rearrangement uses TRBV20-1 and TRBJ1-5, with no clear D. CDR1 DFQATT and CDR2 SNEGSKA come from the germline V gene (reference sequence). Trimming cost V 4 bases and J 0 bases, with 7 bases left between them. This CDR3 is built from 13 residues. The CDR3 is CSATDGSNQPQHF. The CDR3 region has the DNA TGCAGTGCTACCGACGGTAGCAATCAGCCCCAGCATTTT.

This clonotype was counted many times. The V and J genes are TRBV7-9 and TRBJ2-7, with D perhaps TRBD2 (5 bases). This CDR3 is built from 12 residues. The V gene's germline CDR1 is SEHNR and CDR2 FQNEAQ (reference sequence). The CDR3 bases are TGTGGGTCGGGAACCAGTACCTACGAGCAGTACTTC. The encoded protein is CGSGTSTYEQYF.

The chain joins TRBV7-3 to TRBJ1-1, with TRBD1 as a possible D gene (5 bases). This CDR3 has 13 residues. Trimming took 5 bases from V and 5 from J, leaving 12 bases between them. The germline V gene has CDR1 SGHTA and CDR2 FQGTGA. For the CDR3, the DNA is TGTGCCAGCAGCCGCGGTTGGGGGACTGAAGCTTTCTTT. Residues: CASSRGWGTEAFF.

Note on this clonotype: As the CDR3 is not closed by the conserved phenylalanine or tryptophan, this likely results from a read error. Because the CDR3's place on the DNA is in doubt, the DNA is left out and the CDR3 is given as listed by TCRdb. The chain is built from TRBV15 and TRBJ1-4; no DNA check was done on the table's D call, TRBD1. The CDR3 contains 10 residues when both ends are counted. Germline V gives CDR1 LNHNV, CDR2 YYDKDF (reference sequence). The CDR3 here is CATTEDRGLH.

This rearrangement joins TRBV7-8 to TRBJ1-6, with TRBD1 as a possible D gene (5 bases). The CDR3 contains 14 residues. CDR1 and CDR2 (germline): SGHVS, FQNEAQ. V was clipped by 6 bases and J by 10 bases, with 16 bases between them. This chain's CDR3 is CASRLGGLSSPLHF. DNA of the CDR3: TGTGCCAGCAGGTTGGGGGGTTTATCCTCACCCCTCCACTTT. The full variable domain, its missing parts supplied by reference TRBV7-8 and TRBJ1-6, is GAGVSQSPRYKVAKRGQDVALRCDPISGHVSLFWYQQALGQGPEFLTYFQNEAQLDKSGLPSDRFFAERPEGSVSTLKIQRTQQEDSAVYLCASRLGGLSSPLHFGNGTRLTVT.

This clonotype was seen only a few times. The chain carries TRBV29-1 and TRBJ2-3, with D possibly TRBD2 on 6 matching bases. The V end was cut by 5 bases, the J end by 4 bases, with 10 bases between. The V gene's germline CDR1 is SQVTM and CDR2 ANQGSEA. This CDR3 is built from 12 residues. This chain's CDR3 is CSVPSVADTQYF. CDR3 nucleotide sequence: TGCAGCGTTCCTAGCGTCGCAGATACGCAGTATTTT.

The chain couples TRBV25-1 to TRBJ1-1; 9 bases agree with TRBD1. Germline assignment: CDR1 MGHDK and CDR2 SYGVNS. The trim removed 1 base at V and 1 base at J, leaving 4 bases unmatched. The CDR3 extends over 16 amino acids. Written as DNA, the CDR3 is TGTGCCAGCAGTGAATTCGGGGGACAGGGGAACACTGAAGCTTTCTTT. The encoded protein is CASSEFGGQGNTEAFF.